The sequence of this T cell receptor (beta chain) was determined in a study of technical replicates of blood from a handful of donors. Only in-frame clones appear in the TCRdb table, and some are missing; sequencing was by immunoSEQ multiplex PCR. The data contain tens of thousands of clones, 92% of them singletons. What was sequenced was T cells isolated from PBMCs. The clonotype originates from a human donor in good health.

The CDR3 protein is CASRKTANQETQYF. CDR3 nucleotide sequence: TGTGCCAGCAGGAAGACAGCGAACCAAGAGACCCAGTACTTC. The chain links TRBV6-1 to TRBJ2-5; D may be TRBD1 (5 bases). Germline CDR1 is MNHNS and CDR2 is SASEGT. This CDR3 has 14 amino acids. The V and J ends lost 6 bases and 0 bases respectively, with 11 bases between them.